Listed below are T cell receptor beta chains from one sample, sequenced in a study of blood T cell repertoires in COVID-19. Profiling relied on immunoSEQ multiplex PCR, and the TCRdb table lists in-frame clones only, not all of them. The data hold some 290,000 clones, with roughly 90% observed a single time. The sample consisted of peripheral blood. The receptors come from a woman between 50 and 59 years old who had recovered from COVID-19. Each CDR3 is given with its conserved first and last residue. The order of the fields is J gene, D gene, V gene, clone size, CDR3 protein, CDR3 DNA. A D gene is named only where the DNA matches it firmly. Clone size is given for some rows only: seen once, a few or many times, or a class if the clone is expanded.

>TRBJ1-1|.|TRBV10-3|.
CAISEGVATEAFF
TGTGCCATCAGTGAAGGGGTAGCCACTGAAGCTTTCTTT
>TRBJ2-2|.|TRBV11-2|once
CASSPRAGTNTGELFF
TGTGCCAGCAGCCCCCGCGCAGGGACTAACACCGGGGAGCTGTTTTTT
>TRBJ2-3|TRBD1|TRBV5-5|.
CASSPYPGRGPQTNTQYF
TGTGCCAGCAGCCCCTATCCGGGTAGGGGGCCCCAGACAAATACGCAGTATTTT
>TRBJ1-1|.|TRBV30|.
CAWTLQAPTEAFF
TGTGCCTGGACCTTACAGGCTCCCACTGAAGCTTTCTTT
>TRBJ2-3|TRBD2|TRBV6-2/TRBV6-3|.
CASSPTSGGADTQYF
TGTGCCAGCAGCCCCACTAGCGGGGGGGCAGATACGCAGTATTTT
>TRBJ1-6|.|TRBV5-5|.
CASRRTANSPLHF
TGTGCCAGCAGAAGGACAGCTAATTCACCCCTCCACTTT
>TRBJ2-2|.|TRBV6-5|few
CASADGTHTGELFF
TGTGCCAGCGCCGACGGGACACACACCGGGGAGCTGTTTTTT
>TRBJ1-2|.|TRBV4-1|.
CASSPPPVGGGYTF
TGCGCCAGCAGCCCTCCCCCCGTAGGGGGTGGCTACACCTTC
>TRBJ2-7|.|TRBV15|once
CATSRDEAREQYF
TGTGCCACCAGCAGAGATGAGGCGAGAGAGCAGTACTTC
>TRBJ1-2|TRBD1|TRBV30|.
CAWSSSFRGKNYGYTF
TGTGCCTGGAGTTCGTCCTTCAGGGGGAAAAACTATGGCTACACCTTC
>TRBJ2-1|.|TRBV3-1/TRBV3-2|.
CASSTIGGRIRNEQFF
TGTGCCAGCAGCACGATCGGGGGACGGATTCGCAATGAGCAGTTCTTC
>TRBJ2-3|.|TRBV7-8|.
CASKPTLGDTQYF
TGTGCCAGCAAGCCGACGCTAGGAGATACGCAGTATTTT
>TRBJ1-1|.|TRBV25-1|once
CASIPWGQSHTEAFF
TGTGCCAGCATCCCCTGGGGGCAGTCGCACACTGAAGCTTTCTTT
>TRBJ1-3|.|TRBV6-5|few
CASKGVGRAGNTIYF
TGTGCCAGCAAGGGGGTGGGACGGGCTGGAAACACCATATATTTT
>TRBJ1-1|.|TRBV19|.
CASSLGRGRSEAFF
TGTGCCAGTAGCCTCGGGAGGGGTCGGTCTGAAGCTTTCTTT
>TRBJ2-7|TRBD2|TRBV28|.
CASSYGTNNEQYF
TGTGCCAGCAGTTACGGGACTAACAACGAGCAGTACTTC
>TRBJ2-2|.|TRBV2|.
CASSILVEAGELFF
TGTGCCAGCAGCATTCTGGTTGAGGCCGGGGAGCTGTTTTTT
>TRBJ2-7|.|TRBV27|once
CASSQPGAGRNEQYF
TGTGCCAGCAGTCAACCAGGGGCAGGGCGGAACGAGCAGTACTTC
>TRBJ1-1|.|TRBV7-2|.
CASSLFRSEAFF
TGTGCCAGCAGCTTATTTAGGAGTGAAGCTTTCTTT
>TRBJ2-7|TRBD2|TRBV5-6|once
CASSSGLAGPIFNEQYF
TGTGCCAGCAGTTCTGGACTAGCGGGACCGATATTCAACGAGCAGTACTTC
>TRBJ2-2|.|TRBV7-9|.
CATTGPPNTGELFF
TGTGCCACAACAGGGCCCCCGAACACCGGGGAGCTGTTTTTT
>TRBJ1-1|TRBD1|TRBV5-4|.
CASSSGQGRTEAFF
TGTGCCAGCAGCTCTGGACAGGGTCGGACTGAAGCTTTCTTT
>TRBJ1-2|.|TRBV5-4|.
CASSRKEGANYGYTF
TGTGCCAGCAGTCGTAAAGAGGGAGCTAACTATGGCTACACCTTC
>TRBJ2-5|TRBD2|TRBV7-6|.
CASSIKREGRETQYF
TGTGCCAGCAGCATTAAGCGGGAGGGAAGAGAGACCCAGTACTTC
>TRBJ1-5|.|TRBV10-3|.
CAISEQGVNQPQHF
TGTGCCATCAGTGAACAGGGTGTTAATCAGCCCCAGCATTTT
>TRBJ1-1|.|TRBV5-1|few
CASSLAFGGQTEAFF
TGCGCCAGCAGCTTGGCCTTCGGGGGGCAGACTGAAGCTTTCTTT
>TRBJ2-1|TRBD2|TRBV7-7|.
CASSLREGSSYNEQFF
TGTGCTAGCAGCTTAAGGGAGGGGTCCTCCTACAATGAGCAGTTCTTC
>TRBJ1-2|TRBD1|TRBV4-1|.
CASSQDLDRFYGYTF
TGCGCCAGCAGCCAAGATTTGGACAGGTTCTATGGCTACACCTTC
>TRBJ2-4|.|TRBV6-2/TRBV6-3|.
CASSHHDGGKNIQYF
TGTGCCAGCAGTCATCACGACGGGGGAAAAAACATTCAGTACTTC
>TRBJ1-5|TRBD1|TRBV5-6|.
CASSFTGGSGSNQPQHF
TGTGCCAGCAGCTTCACAGGGGGCTCAGGATCGAATCAGCCCCAGCATTTT
>TRBJ2-1|.|TRBV2|.
CASSVGGDAYNEQFF
TGTGCCAGCAGTGTTGGAGGGGACGCCTACAATGAGCAGTTCTTC
>TRBJ1-2|.|TRBV20-1|.
CSAPGLYGYTF
TGCAGTGCCCCTGGGCTCTATGGCTACACCTTC
>TRBJ2-3|.|TRBV9|.
CASSASSRDTQYF
TGTGCCAGCAGCGCCTCTTCCCGAGATACGCAGTATTTT
>TRBJ2-7|TRBD2|TRBV7-2|.
CASSSLAGTSGSSYEQYF
TGTGCCAGCAGCTCCCTCGCGGGGACTAGCGGGAGCTCCTACGAGCAGTACTTC
>TRBJ1-1|.|TRBV9|once
CASGNVNTEAFF
TGTGCCAGTGGCAACGTTAACACTGAAGCTTTCTTT
>TRBJ1-3|.|TRBV27|.
CASSAVGGHSGNTIYF
TGTGCCAGCAGCGCAGTGGGGGGTCACTCTGGAAACACCATATATTTT
>TRBJ2-3|TRBD1|TRBV15|.
CATSRGQANTDTQYF
TGTGCCACCAGCAGGGGACAGGCTAACACAGATACGCAGTATTTT
>TRBJ1-2|.|TRBV7-9|.
CASSLHANYGYTF
TGTGCCAGCAGCTTACACGCGAACTATGGCTACACCTTC
>TRBJ1-4|TRBD1|TRBV27|few
CASSAQGATNEKLFF
TGTGCCAGCAGTGCTCAGGGGGCTACTAATGAAAAACTGTTTTTT
>TRBJ1-2|.|TRBV19|.
CASHRTGSMVGGYTF
TGTGCCAGCCACCGAACAGGTAGTATGGTGGGAGGCTACACCTTC
>TRBJ1-2|TRBD1|TRBV19|.
CASSHWDRGRKEGYGYTF
TGTGCCAGTAGTCATTGGGACAGGGGACGGAAGGAAGGCTATGGCTACACCTTC
>TRBJ1-1|TRBD1|TRBV12-3/TRBV12-4|.
CASTLFRGTEAFF
TGTGCCAGCACCCTTTTCAGGGGGACTGAAGCTTTCTTT
>TRBJ1-2|.|TRBV7-2|.
CASSLDRGNYGYTF
TGTGCCAGCAGCTTAGATAGGGGGAACTATGGCTACACCTTC
>TRBJ2-7|.|TRBV28|.
CASRSGVYEQYF
TGTGCCAGCCGATCAGGGGTCTACGAGCAGTACTTC
>TRBJ2-7|TRBD1|TRBV6-6|.
CASSNPTGVTTYEQYF
TGTGCCAGCAGTAACCCAACAGGGGTGACAACCTACGAGCAGTACTTC
>TRBJ1-1|.|TRBV5-5|few
CASSLARNTEAFF
TGTGCCAGCAGCTTGGCCCGGAACACTGAAGCTTTCTTT
>TRBJ1-6|TRBD1|TRBV2|.
CASSWTGINSPLHF
TGTGCCAGCAGCTGGACAGGGATAAATTCACCCCTCCACTTT
>TRBJ2-1|.|TRBV7-3|.
CASSSLLGLHNEQFF
TGTGCCAGCAGCTCCTTACTTGGACTGCACAATGAGCAGTTCTTC
>TRBJ1-6|.|TRBV19|.
CASSLDSLSLHF
TGTGCCAGTAGTCTGGACAGTTTATCCCTCCACTTT
>TRBJ2-7|TRBD1|TRBV10-3|few
CAISGAGTGGEQYF
TGTGCCATCAGTGGAGCCGGGACAGGGGGCGAGCAGTACTTC